A selection of T cell receptor beta chains follows, all from one sample in a study of shared clonotypes between healthy human individuals. Repertoires were generated with immunoSEQ multiplex PCR, while TCRdb's copy carries only in-frame clones and drops some. This sample yields 450,000 to 500,000 clones, of which 60% to 85% are seen a single time; about an eighth belongs to the top ten. Specimen: PBMCs. Every receptor here comes from a woman between 40 and 50 years old in good health. Some clones in this sample may be carry-over from other donors' samples. The CDR3 runs from the conserved cysteine through the conserved F or W. D genes are given only for firm matches. Only part of the rows carry a size: once, few, many, or a class if the clone is expanded.

v_gene: TRBV5-4
d_gene: TRBD1
abundance: .
j_gene: TRBJ1-1
CDR3nt: TGTGCCAGCACCCGGGACAGCTCGAACACTGAAGCTTTCTTT
CDR3aa: CASTRDSSNTEAFF

v_gene: TRBV12-5
d_gene: .
abundance: .
j_gene: TRBJ1-1
CDR3nt: TGTGCTAGTGGTTTGTCCCCCTCAGTGAACACTGAAGCTTTCTTT
CDR3aa: CASGLSPSVNTEAFF

v_gene: TRBV4-1
d_gene: TRBD2
abundance: .
j_gene: TRBJ2-1
CDR3nt: TGCGCCAGCAGCCAGCCTACTAGCGGGAGGAAGAATGAGCAGTTCTTC
CDR3aa: CASSQPTSGRKNEQFF

v_gene: TRBV11-2
d_gene: .
abundance: .
j_gene: TRBJ2-1
CDR3nt: TGTGCCAGCAGCTTTTACGCCGGGACCCCCGGCTACAATGAGCAGTTCTTC
CDR3aa: CASSFYAGTPGYNEQFF

v_gene: TRBV5-5
d_gene: .
abundance: .
j_gene: TRBJ1-5
CDR3nt: TGTGCCAGTCGGCGGACCCTAATGGACTATAGCAATCAGCCCCAGCATTTT
CDR3aa: CASRRTLMDYSNQPQHF

v_gene: TRBV5-1
d_gene: .
abundance: .
j_gene: TRBJ1-1
CDR3nt: TGCGCCAGCAGCTTGGCAGGGGCATTCGAAGGGACTGAAGCTTTCTTT
CDR3aa: CASSLAGAFEGTEAFF

v_gene: TRBV7-3
d_gene: TRBD2
abundance: .
j_gene: TRBJ2-7
CDR3nt: TGTGCCAGCAGCGAGACTAGCGGGAGTTACGAGCAGTACTTC
CDR3aa: CASSETSGSYEQYF

v_gene: TRBV4-1
d_gene: .
abundance: .
j_gene: TRBJ2-5
CDR3nt: TGCGCCAGCAGCCAAGACATGCTTCTTCGGGAGACCCAGTACTTC
CDR3aa: CASSQDMLLRETQYF

v_gene: TRBV27
d_gene: .
abundance: .
j_gene: TRBJ1-4
CDR3nt: TGTGCCAGCAGCCGGGACAATACTAATGAAAAACTGTTTTTT
CDR3aa: CASSRDNTNEKLFF

v_gene: TRBV10-3
d_gene: .
abundance: .
j_gene: TRBJ2-2
CDR3nt: TGTGCCATCGGGACTGACACCGGGGAGCTGTTTTTT
CDR3aa: CAIGTDTGELFF

v_gene: TRBV27
d_gene: .
abundance: .
j_gene: TRBJ1-2
CDR3nt: TGTGCCAGCAGTCCCCAGGATGGCTATGGCTACACCTTC
CDR3aa: CASSPQDGYGYTF

v_gene: TRBV6-6
d_gene: .
abundance: .
j_gene: TRBJ1-2
CDR3nt: TGTGCCAGCAGTTACTCGGGGGGGGAGATGGATGGCTACACCTTC
CDR3aa: CASSYSGGEMDGYTF

v_gene: TRBV5-1
d_gene: .
abundance: .
j_gene: TRBJ2-3
CDR3nt: TGCGCCAGCAGCTTGGCGGGAGTTGAAGATACGCAGTATTTT
CDR3aa: CASSLAGVEDTQYF

v_gene: TRBV6-1
d_gene: .
abundance: .
j_gene: TRBJ2-5
CDR3nt: TGTGCCAGCAGTGCGGGAAGGGAAAAGGAGACCCAGTACTTC
CDR3aa: CASSAGREKETQYF

v_gene: TRBV6-5
d_gene: TRBD1
abundance: .
j_gene: TRBJ1-1
CDR3nt: TGTGCCAGCAGTGTAAACAGGGGGAACACTGAAGCTTTCTTT
CDR3aa: CASSVNRGNTEAFF

v_gene: TRBV5-1
d_gene: .
abundance: .
j_gene: TRBJ2-5
CDR3nt: TGCGCCAGCAGCCCGGGACGTCTACACCAAGAGACCCAGTACTTC
CDR3aa: CASSPGRLHQETQYF

v_gene: TRBV2
d_gene: TRBD1
abundance: .
j_gene: TRBJ2-2
CDR3nt: TGTGCCAGCGGACGGACAGGGCGAGCGAACACCGGGGAGCTGTTTTTT
CDR3aa: CASGRTGRANTGELFF

v_gene: TRBV9
d_gene: TRBD2
abundance: .
j_gene: TRBJ2-1
CDR3nt: TGTGCCAGCAGCCCCCTTCTAGCGGGAGGATACAATGAGCAGTTCTTC
CDR3aa: CASSPLLAGGYNEQFF

v_gene: TRBV19
d_gene: TRBD1
abundance: once
j_gene: TRBJ2-3
CDR3nt: TGTGCCAGTAGGCTCAGGGGGTCCACAGATACGCAGTATTTT
CDR3aa: CASRLRGSTDTQYF

v_gene: TRBV9
d_gene: .
abundance: few
j_gene: TRBJ1-4
CDR3nt: TGTGCCAGCAGCGTAGGGGAGGGATCATCAACTAATGAAAAACTGTTTTTT
CDR3aa: CASSVGEGSSTNEKLFF

v_gene: TRBV11-3
d_gene: .
abundance: .
j_gene: TRBJ2-7
CDR3nt: TGTGCCAGCAGCTTAGATCCCCCCCCCTCCGAGCAGTACTTC
CDR3aa: CASSLDPPPSEQYF

v_gene: TRBV19
d_gene: TRBD1
abundance: .
j_gene: TRBJ1-5
CDR3nt: TGTGCCAGTAGTACTGCAGGGGGGTATAGCAATCAGCCCCAGCATTTT
CDR3aa: CASSTAGGYSNQPQHF

v_gene: TRBV6-6
d_gene: TRBD2
abundance: few
j_gene: TRBJ2-5
CDR3nt: TGTGCCAGCGGCTCAGCGGGAGCCGTTCTTGAGCAGTACTTC
CDR3aa: CASGSAGAVLEQYF

v_gene: TRBV4-3
d_gene: .
abundance: .
j_gene: TRBJ2-7
CDR3nt: TGCGCCAGCAGCCAAGCCAGGACCTACGAGCAGTACTTC
CDR3aa: CASSQARTYEQYF

v_gene: TRBV20-1
d_gene: .
abundance: once
j_gene: TRBJ2-4
CDR3nt: TGCAGTGTGGGGGTCGGAGACATTCAGTACTTC
CDR3aa: CSVGVGDIQYF

v_gene: TRBV28
d_gene: .
abundance: .
j_gene: TRBJ2-4
CDR3nt: TGTGCCAGCAGTTTAAGGCCCCATTTAGATCCCAGCGCTTTAGCCAAAAACATTCAGTACTTC
CDR3aa: CASSLRPHLDPSALAKNIQYF

v_gene: TRBV28
d_gene: TRBD2
abundance: .
j_gene: TRBJ2-3
CDR3nt: TGTGCCAGCAGTTCGGGACTAGCGGGGCGCACAGATACGCAGTATTTT
CDR3aa: CASSSGLAGRTDTQYF

v_gene: TRBV28
d_gene: .
abundance: .
j_gene: TRBJ1-4
CDR3nt: TGTGCCAGCACTGTGATCCCACGGGCGGGGTCTAATGAAAAACTGTTTTTT
CDR3aa: CASTVIPRAGSNEKLFF

v_gene: TRBV7-2
d_gene: TRBD1
abundance: .
j_gene: TRBJ2-7
CDR3nt: TGTGCCAGCAGCCCCGCCGGGACAGGGGGGAACGAGCAGTACTTC
CDR3aa: CASSPAGTGGNEQYF

v_gene: TRBV5-4
d_gene: TRBD2
abundance: .
j_gene: TRBJ2-4
CDR3nt: TGTGCCAGCGCATCTAGCGGGACTGAAGCCAAAAACATTCAGTACTTC
CDR3aa: CASASSGTEAKNIQYF

v_gene: TRBV5-1
d_gene: .
abundance: .
j_gene: TRBJ2-3
CDR3nt: TGCGCCAGCAGCTCCCTTGCGGGCACAGATACGCAGTATTTT
CDR3aa: CASSSLAGTDTQYF